This T cell receptor (beta chain) was recovered during a study of blood T cell repertoires in COVID-19. Clinical history reported by participants formed the basis on which cohorts were assigned. Sequenced by immunoSEQ multiplex PCR; TCRdb stores in-frame clones only, minus some. The sample carries approximately 300,000 clones, about 90% recorded once. The CDR3 spans 14 residues. The germline CDR1 and CDR2 sequences are SQVTM and ANQGSEA. V lost 5 bases and J lost 0, with 11 bases in between. The sequencing sample was made of PBMCs or T cells enriched from blood (not recorded which). V usage is TRBV29-1 and J usage is TRBJ2-1; tentatively, D is TRBD2 (5 bases). This clonotype originated in a woman in her 30s who had recovered from COVID-19. CDR3 coding DNA: TGCAGCGTTCGAAGAGGGATCTCCTACAATGAGCAGTTCTTC. The encoded protein is CSVRRGISYNEQFF.